The clone carrying this T cell receptor beta chain showed up many times. A process of 5'RACE template switching, which added a universal primer site and UMIs, was used to make TCR cDNA. TCRdb re-called the 5' RACE reads with MiXCR, one entry per CDR3 protein. The table shows fewer than 500,000 distinct CDR3 sequences, with 18% occurring only once. The data were obtained in a study of T cells after yellow fever vaccination. V was cut by 3 bases and J by 4 bases, with 9 bases left in between. In germline, CDR1 is SEHNR, CDR2 FQNEAQ (reference sequence). This CDR3 region has 14 residues. The V gene is TRBV7-9, the J gene TRBJ2-2; the D gene is possibly TRBD1 (5 bases). The sample was PBMCs, taken before the yellow fever booster vaccination. The source of this sequence is a man aged 18 to 29 who received the YFV17D yellow fever vaccine. CDR3 region: CASSLSGSTGELFF. For the CDR3, the DNA is TGTGCCAGCAGCTTGTCAGGGTCCACCGGGGAGCTGTTTTTT.